Listed below are T cell receptor beta chains from one sample, sequenced in a study of identical twins. MiXCR, applied by TCRdb to the 5' RACE reads, yields one record per CDR3 protein. The table includes fewer than 550,000 distinct CDR3 sequences, over 11% detected once. A further study also used this sample, focusing on yellow fever vaccine responses in identical twins.

Sequencing used CD4+ T cells sorted from blood. Receptors were obtained from a woman under 30 in good health. Each CDR3 is given with its conserved first and last residue. Clone size is not always given. Where it is, it says once, few, many or a class for expanded clones.

TRBV11-2 | few | CASSLGRGTSGNQETQYF
TRBV28 | many | CASSVLAGAYNEQFF
TRBV28 | NA | CASSPGQISSYEQYF
TRBV5-1 | many | CASSVADFTEAFF
TRBV24-1 | NA | CATSDMTGGDEQYF
TRBV6-2/TRBV6-3 | few | CASSYSVAGDYEQYF
TRBV4-3 | many | CASSQGTSGRSGRADTQYF
TRBV5-6 | few | CASSITGGARSPLHF
TRBV6-2/TRBV6-3 | few | CASSYRVASQETQYF
TRBV20-1 | NA | CSASDRYYGYTF
TRBV12-3/TRBV12-4 | few | CASRQGAASHEQYF
TRBV6-6 | many | CASRTESNQPQHF
TRBV29-1 | few | CSVEGTPSSYNEQFF
TRBV20-1 | many | CSASRAVGLSNYGYTF
TRBV7-9 | many | CASRNAVHTEAFF
TRBV5-1 | NA | CASSRVRGGSYEQYF
TRBV5-1 | NA | CASSPGLREGADTQYF
TRBV12-3/TRBV12-4 | few | CASSFVSVHPGELFF
TRBV27 | NA | CASSFRGLGQYF
TRBV20-1 | many | CSARVDRLGTDTQYF
TRBV10-1 | NA | CASRASGSSGEQFF
TRBV10-1 | few | CASGTGTTPVGTEAFF